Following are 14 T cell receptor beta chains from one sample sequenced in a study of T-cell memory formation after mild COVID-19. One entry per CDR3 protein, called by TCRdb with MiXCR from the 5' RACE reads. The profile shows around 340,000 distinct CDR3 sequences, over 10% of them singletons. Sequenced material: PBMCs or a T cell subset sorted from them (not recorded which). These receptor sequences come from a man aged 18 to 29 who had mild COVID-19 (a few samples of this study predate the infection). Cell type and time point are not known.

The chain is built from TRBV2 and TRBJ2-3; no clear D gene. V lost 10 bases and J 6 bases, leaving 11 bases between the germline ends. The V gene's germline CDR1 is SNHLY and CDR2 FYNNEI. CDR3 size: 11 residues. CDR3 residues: CAIVDGDTQYF. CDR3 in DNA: TGTGCCATAGTCGACGGGGATACGCAGTATTTT.

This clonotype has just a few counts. CDR3 nucleotides: TGTGCCACCAGTGACCCCGGGACAGGGGGCGAAGAGACCCAGTACTTC. The encoded protein is CATSDPGTGGEETQYF. This rearrangement joins TRBV24-1 to TRBJ2-5, with 12 positions matching TRBD1. Germline-derived CDR1 and CDR2 are KGHDR and SFDVKD. The ends lost 4 bases at V and 3 bases at J; junction bases unmatched: 5. The CDR3 is 16 residues long.

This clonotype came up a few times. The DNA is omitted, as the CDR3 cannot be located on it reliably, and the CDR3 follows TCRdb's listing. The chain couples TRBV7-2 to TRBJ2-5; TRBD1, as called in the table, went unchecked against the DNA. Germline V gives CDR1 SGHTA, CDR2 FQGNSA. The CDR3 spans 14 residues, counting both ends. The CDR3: CASSFRGRQETQYF.

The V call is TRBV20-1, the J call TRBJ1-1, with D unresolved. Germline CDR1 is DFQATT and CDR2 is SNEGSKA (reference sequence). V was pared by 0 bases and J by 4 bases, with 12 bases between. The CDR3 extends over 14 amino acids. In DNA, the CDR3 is TGCAGTGCTAGAGATCCGGCCGCGGGCACTGAAGCTTTCTTT. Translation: CSARDPAAGTEAFF.

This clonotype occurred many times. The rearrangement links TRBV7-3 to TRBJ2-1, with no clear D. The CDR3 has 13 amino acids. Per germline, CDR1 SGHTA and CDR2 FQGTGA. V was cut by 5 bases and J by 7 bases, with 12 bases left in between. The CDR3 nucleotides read TGTGCCAGCAGCAAACACGTCTTAAATGAGCAGTTCTTC. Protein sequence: CASSKHVLNEQFF.

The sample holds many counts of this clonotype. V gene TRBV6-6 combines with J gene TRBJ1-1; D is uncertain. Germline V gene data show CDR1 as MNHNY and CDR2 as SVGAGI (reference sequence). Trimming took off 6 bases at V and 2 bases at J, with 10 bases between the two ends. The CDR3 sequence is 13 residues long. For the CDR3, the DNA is TGTGCCAGCAGCTATGCGACTAACACTGAAGCTTTCTTT. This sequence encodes CASSYATNTEAFF.

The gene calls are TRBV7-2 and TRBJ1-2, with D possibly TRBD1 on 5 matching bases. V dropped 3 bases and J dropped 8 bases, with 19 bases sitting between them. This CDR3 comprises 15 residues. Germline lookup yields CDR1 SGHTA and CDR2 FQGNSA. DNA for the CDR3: TGTGCCAGCAGCTTGGGGGAACGGGGGGTATCAGGCTACACCTTC. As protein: CASSLGERGVSGYTF.

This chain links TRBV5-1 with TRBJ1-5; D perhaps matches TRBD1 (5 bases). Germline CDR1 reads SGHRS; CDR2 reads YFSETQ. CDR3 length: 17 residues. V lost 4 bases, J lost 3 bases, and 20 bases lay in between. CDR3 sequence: CASSIGPIGGDNQPQHF. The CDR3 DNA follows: TGCGCCAGCAGCATTGGCCCAATCGGGGGGGACAATCAGCCCCAGCATTTT.

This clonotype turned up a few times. The CDR3 DNA reads TGTGCCAGCAGTTACGACCGTAGCTCTGGGGCCAACGTCCTGACTTTC. It is translated as CASSYDRSSGANVLTF. The rearrangement uses TRBV6-6 and TRBJ2-6; D remains unclear. Germline V gene lookup returns CDR1 MNHNY and CDR2 SVGAGI (reference sequence). This CDR3 is built from 16 residues. Trimming took 2 bases from V and 0 from J, leaving 8 bases between them.

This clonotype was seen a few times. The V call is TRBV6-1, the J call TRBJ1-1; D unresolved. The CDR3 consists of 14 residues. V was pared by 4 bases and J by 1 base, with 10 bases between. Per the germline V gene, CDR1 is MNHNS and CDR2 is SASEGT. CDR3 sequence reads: CASSGHTRNTEAFF. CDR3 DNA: TGTGCCAGCAGTGGCCATACACGGAACACTGAAGCTTTCTTT.

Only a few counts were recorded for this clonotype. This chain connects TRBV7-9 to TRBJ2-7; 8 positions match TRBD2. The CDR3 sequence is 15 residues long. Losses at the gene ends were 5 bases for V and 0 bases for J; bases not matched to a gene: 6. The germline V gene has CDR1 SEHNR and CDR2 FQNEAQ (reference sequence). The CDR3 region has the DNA TGTGCCAGCAGCCTCGTGCTAGCGGGCTCCTACGAGCAGTACGTC. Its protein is CASSLVLAGSYEQYV.

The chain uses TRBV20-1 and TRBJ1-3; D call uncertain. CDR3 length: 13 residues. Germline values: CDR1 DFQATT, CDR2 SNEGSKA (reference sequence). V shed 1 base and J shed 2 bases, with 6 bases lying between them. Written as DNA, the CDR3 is TGCAGTGCTAGAGTTCGGGCTGGAAACACCATATATTTT. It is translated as CSARVRAGNTIYF.

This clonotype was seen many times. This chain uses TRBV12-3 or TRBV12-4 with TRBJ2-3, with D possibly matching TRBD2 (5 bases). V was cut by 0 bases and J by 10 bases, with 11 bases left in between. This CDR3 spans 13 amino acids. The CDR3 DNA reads TGTGCCAGCAGTTTAGCGGGAACTAGGCCGCAGTATTTT. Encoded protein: CASSLAGTRPQYF.

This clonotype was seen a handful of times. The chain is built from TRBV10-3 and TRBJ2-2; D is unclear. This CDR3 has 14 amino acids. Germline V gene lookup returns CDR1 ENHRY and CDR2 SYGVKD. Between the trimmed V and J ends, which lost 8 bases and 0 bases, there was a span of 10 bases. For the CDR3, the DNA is TGTGCCATCCGCCCGTTCGCGAACACCGGGGAGCTGTTTTTT. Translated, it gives CAIRPFANTGELFF.